The clone carrying this T cell receptor (beta chain) was recorded many times. Its antigen is currently unknown. Time point reported: pre-sensitization, week 0. Treatment given: therapeutic diphenylcyclopropenone sensitization with weekly scalp DPC. CDR3 length: 15 residues. From germline, CDR1 is SQVTM and CDR2 ANQGSEA. V gave up 0 bases and J gave up 0 bases, with 11 bases separating them. The sample originates from a study of human T cells and chemical hapten exposure. Study-level points and caveats: Expanded TCRs grouped into significantly more large CDR3 similarity clusters than controls produced. Each of the donors had alopecia, so their immune responses may not resemble those of healthy people.

TCRdb fed the RACE reads into MiXCR, producing one record per CDR3 protein. Seen here are around 330,000 distinct CDR3 sequences, 4.5% to 5.5% observed once, and the top ten hold about 8.2%. The rearrangement joins TRBV29-1 to TRBJ1-2; the D is unclear. The clonotype was recovered from a woman younger than 35 with alopecia areata. Some clones in this sample may be carry-over from other donors' samples. Sequenced here: whole blood, sampled in connection with sensitization to the hapten diphenylcyclopropenone (DPC). The CDR3 loop is CSVEDSERSNYGYTF. The CDR3 bases are TGCAGCGTTGAAGATTCGGAACGGTCTAACTATGGCTACACCTTC.